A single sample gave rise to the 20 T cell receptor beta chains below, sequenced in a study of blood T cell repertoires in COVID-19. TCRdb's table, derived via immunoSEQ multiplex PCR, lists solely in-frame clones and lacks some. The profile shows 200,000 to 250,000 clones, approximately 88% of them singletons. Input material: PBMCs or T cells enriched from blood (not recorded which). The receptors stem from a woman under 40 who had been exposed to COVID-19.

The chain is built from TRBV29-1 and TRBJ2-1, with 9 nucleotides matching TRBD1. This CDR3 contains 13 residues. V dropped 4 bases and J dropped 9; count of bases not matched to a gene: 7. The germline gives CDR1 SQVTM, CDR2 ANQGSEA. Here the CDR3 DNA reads TGCAGCGTTGGACAGGGGGTTTCGTTTGAGCAGTTCTTC. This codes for CSVGQGVSFEQFF.

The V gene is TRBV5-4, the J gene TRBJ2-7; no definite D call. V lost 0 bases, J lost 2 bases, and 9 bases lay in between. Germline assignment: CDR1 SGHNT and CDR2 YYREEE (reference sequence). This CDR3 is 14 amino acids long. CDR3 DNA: TGTGCCAGCAGCTTGGACTCCTCGGCCTACGAGCAGTACTTC. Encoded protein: CASSLDSSAYEQYF.

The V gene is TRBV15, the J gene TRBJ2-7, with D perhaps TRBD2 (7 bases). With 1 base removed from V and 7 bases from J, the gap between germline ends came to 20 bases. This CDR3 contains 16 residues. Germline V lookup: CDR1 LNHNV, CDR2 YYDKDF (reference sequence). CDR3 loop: CATSRALGGALKEQYF. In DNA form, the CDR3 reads TGTGCCACCAGCAGAGCGTTAGGGGGGGCTTTGAAAGAGCAGTACTTC.

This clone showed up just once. DNA of the CDR3: TGTGCCAGTAGAGAGACAGGGGGGCATTCACCCCTCCACTTT. This gives the protein CASRETGGHSPLHF. The chain has TRBV19 and TRBJ1-6; 9 bases match TRBD1. From germline, CDR1 is LNHDA and CDR2 SQIVND (reference sequence). The CDR3 consists of 14 residues. V gave up 6 bases and J gave up 8 bases; unmatched junction bases: 5.

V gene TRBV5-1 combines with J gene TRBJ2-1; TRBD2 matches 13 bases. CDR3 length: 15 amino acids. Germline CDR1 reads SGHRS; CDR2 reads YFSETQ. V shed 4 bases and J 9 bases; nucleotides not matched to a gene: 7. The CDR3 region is CASSRGTSGILEQFF. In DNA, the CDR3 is TGCGCCAGCAGCCGTGGGACTAGCGGGATCCTTGAGCAGTTCTTC.

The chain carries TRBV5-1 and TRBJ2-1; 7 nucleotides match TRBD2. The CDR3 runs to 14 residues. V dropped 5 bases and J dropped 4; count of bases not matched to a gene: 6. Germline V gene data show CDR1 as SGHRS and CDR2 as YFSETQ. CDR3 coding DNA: TGCGCCAGCAGATGGGGGGGACTTTACAATGAGCAGTTCTTC. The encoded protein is CASRWGGLYNEQFF.

CDR3 sequence (DNA): TGTGCCAGCAGCCAGGTCTGGCCCGACACTGAAGCTTTCTTT. Protein sequence: CASSQVWPDTEAFF. The chain joins TRBV14 to TRBJ1-1, with no clear D. Germline V gene sequence: CDR1 SGHDN, CDR2 FVKESK. Trimming removed 3 bases at V and 3 bases at J, with 11 bases between. The CDR3 length is 14 residues.

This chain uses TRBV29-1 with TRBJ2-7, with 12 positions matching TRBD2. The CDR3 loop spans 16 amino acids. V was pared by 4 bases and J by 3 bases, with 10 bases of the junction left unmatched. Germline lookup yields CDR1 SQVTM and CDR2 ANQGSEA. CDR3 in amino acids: CSVVPTSGRRGYEQYF. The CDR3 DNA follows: TGCAGCGTTGTCCCGACTAGCGGGAGAAGGGGCTACGAGCAGTACTTC.

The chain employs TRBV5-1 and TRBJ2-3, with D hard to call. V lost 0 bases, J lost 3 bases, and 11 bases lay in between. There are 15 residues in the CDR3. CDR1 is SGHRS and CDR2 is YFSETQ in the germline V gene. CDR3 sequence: CASSLGMGSTDTQYF. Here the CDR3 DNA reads TGCGCCAGCAGCTTGGGGATGGGCTCGACAGATACGCAGTATTTT.

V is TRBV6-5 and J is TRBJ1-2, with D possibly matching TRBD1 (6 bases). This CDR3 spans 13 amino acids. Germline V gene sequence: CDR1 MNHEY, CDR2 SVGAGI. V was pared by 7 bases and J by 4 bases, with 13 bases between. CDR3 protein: CASITGTSYGYTF. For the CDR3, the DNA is TGTGCCAGCATCACCGGGACAAGCTATGGCTACACCTTC.

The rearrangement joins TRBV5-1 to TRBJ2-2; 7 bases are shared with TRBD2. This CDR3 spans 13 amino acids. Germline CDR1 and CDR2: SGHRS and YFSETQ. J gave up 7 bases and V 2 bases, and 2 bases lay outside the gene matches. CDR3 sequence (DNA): TGCGCCAGCAGCTTCCGGGGGGACGGGGAGCTGTTTTTT. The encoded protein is CASSFRGDGELFF.

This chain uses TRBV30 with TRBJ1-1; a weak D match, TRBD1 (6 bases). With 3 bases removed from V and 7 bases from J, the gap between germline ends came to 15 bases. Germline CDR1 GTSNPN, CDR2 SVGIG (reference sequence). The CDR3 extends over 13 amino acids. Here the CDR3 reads CAWRWGLDSEAFF. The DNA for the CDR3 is TGTGCCTGGAGATGGGGGTTGGACAGTGAAGCTTTCTTT. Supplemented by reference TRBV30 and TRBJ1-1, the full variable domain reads SQTIHQWPATLVQPVGSPLSLECTVEGTSNPNLYWYRQAAGRGLQLLFYSVGIGQISSEVPQNLSASRPQDRQFILSSKKLLLSDSGFYLCAWRWGLDSEAFFGQGTRLTVV.

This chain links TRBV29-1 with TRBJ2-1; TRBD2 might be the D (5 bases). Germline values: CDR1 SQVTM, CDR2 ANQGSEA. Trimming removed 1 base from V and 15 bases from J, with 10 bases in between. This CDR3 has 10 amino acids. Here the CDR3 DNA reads TGCAGCGTTGAAGCCGGGAATCTGTTCTTC. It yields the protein CSVEAGNLFF.

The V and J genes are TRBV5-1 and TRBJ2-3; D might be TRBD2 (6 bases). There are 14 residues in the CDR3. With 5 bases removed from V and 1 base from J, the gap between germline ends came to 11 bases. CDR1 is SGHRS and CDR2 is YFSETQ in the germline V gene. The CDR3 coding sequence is TGCGCCAGCAGGGGGAGCGGGCGCACAGATACGCAGTATTTT. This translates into CASRGSGRTDTQYF.

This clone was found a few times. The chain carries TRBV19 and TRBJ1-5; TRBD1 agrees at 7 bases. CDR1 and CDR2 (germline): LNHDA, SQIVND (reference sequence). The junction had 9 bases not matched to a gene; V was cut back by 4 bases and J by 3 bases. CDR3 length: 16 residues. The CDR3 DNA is TGTGCCAGTAGTACCAGGGCAGGGGGACACAATCAGCCCCAGCATTTT. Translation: CASSTRAGGHNQPQHF. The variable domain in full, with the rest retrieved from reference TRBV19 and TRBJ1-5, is DGGITQSPKYLFRKEGQNVTLSCEQNLNHDAMYWYRQDPGQGLRLIYYSQIVNDFQKGDIAEGYSVSREKKESFPLTVTSAQKNPTAFYLCASSTRAGGHNQPQHFGDGTRLSIL.

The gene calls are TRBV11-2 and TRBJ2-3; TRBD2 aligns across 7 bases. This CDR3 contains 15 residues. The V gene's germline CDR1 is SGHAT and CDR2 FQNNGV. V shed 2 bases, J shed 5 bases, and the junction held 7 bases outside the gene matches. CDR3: CASSLRGGRGDTQYF. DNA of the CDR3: TGTGCCAGCAGCTTACGGGGTGGGAGGGGAGATACGCAGTATTTT.

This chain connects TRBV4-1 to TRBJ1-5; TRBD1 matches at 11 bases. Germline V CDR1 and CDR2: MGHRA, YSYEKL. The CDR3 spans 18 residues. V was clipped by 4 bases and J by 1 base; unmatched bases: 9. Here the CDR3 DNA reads TGCGCCAGCAGCCTGATTCCGGGACAGGGGGGCAGCAATCAGCCCCAGCATTTT. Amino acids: CASSLIPGQGGSNQPQHF.

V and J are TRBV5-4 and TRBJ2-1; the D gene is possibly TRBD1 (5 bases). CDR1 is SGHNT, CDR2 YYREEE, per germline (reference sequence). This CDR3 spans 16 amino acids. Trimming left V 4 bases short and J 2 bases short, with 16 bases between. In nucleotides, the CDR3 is TGTGCCAGCAGCCCTCCCGGACCAGGGCCCTACAATGAGCAGTTCTTC. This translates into CASSPPGPGPYNEQFF.

This chain's CDR3 is CASREYEQYF. DNA of the CDR3: TGTGCCAGCAGGGAGTACGAGCAGTACTTC. The chain combines TRBV6-5 with TRBJ2-7; unclear D gene. This CDR3 has 10 amino acids. The V and J ends lost 6 bases and 4 bases respectively, with 4 bases between them. Looked up from germline, CDR1 is MNHEY and CDR2 is SVGAGI.

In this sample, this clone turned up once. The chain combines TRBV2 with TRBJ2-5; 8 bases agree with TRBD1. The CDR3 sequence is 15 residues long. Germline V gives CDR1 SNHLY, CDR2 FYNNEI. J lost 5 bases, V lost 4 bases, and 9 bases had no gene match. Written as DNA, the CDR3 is TGTGCCAGCAGTGGTTTGGCAGGGGGCGAGGAGACCCAGTACTTC. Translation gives CASSGLAGGEETQYF.